This TCR beta chain was identified during a study of T cell responses to AZD1222 COVID-19 vaccine. Sequencing used immunoSEQ multiplex PCR; TCRdb keeps in-frame clones, though not all of them. The data show about 150,000 clones, 75% to 95% seen once. The V end lost 7 bases, the J end lost 11 bases, and 14 bases lay between the germline ends. The germline gives CDR1 MNHEY, CDR2 SVGAGI. The CDR3 has 11 amino acids. This clonotype was sampled from an adult in good health. This chain joins TRBV6-5 and TRBJ1-1; D perhaps matches TRBD1 (5 bases). The sample was peripheral blood, taken on day 0 of AZD1222 vaccination. In nucleotides, the CDR3 is TGTGCCAGCACGTCCGGGGGGAAGGCTTTCTTT. It encodes CASTSGGKAFF.